One and the same sample provided the 18 T cell receptor beta chains below, sequenced in a study of PD-1 and CTLA-4 blockade in melanoma. Using immunoSEQ multiplex PCR, the repertoire was profiled, and TCRdb retains in-frame clones only, with some absent. The data hold about 32,000 clones, with about 87% observed a single time. The sample consisted of CD8+ T cells from peripheral blood, taken from a patient given anti-PD-1 treatment. All receptors come from a human donor with melanoma.

The rearrangement uses TRBV28 and TRBJ2-7; a weak D match, TRBD2 (5 bases). Germline V gene lookup returns CDR1 MDHEN and CDR2 SYDVKM. The CDR3 runs to 14 residues. Trimming left V 7 bases short and J 3 bases short, with 16 bases between. In nucleotides, the CDR3 is TGTGCCAGCACCCCGGGGTTCGATCACTACGAGCAGTACTTC. Amino acid sequence: CASTPGFDHYEQYF. Based on the CDR3 plus reference TRBV28 and TRBJ2-7, the full variable domain is DVKVTQSSRYLVKRTGEKVFLECVQDMDHENMFWYRQDPGLGLRLIYFSYDVKMKEKGDIPEGYSVSREKKERFSLILESASTNQTSMYLCASTPGFDHYEQYFGPGTRLTVT.

DNA for the CDR3: TGTGCCAGCAGCGTATCGGGGGAGGAGGCTGAGCAGTTCTTC. Amino acids: CASSVSGEEAEQFF. The chain couples TRBV6-5 to TRBJ2-1, with D perhaps matching TRBD2 (6 bases). Germline V gene sequence: CDR1 MNHEY, CDR2 SVGAGI. With 6 bases removed from V and 9 bases from J, the gap between germline ends came to 18 bases. CDR3 length: 14 amino acids.

The CDR3: CASSSYPRTGKAKNIQYF. In nucleotides, the CDR3 is TGTGCCAGCAGCTCATACCCCCGGACAGGGAAAGCCAAAAACATTCAGTACTTC. The chain has TRBV7-8 and TRBJ2-4; 8 positions match TRBD1. The CDR3 extends over 18 amino acids. Unmatched junction bases numbered 11, after V lost 4 bases and J lost 0 bases. CDR1 is SGHVS and CDR2 is FQNEAQ in the germline V gene.

The chain carries TRBV7-2 and TRBJ1-2, with 7 bases aligning to TRBD1. Germline CDR1 SGHTA, CDR2 FQGNSA. The CDR3 consists of 15 residues. V shed 0 bases, J shed 0 bases, and the junction held 1 base outside the gene matches. This chain's CDR3 is CASSLAGQTNYGYTF. The CDR3 coding sequence is TGTGCCAGCAGCTTAGCGGGACAGACTAACTATGGCTACACCTTC. Based on the CDR3 plus reference TRBV7-2 and TRBJ1-2, the full variable domain is GAGVSQSPSNKVTEKGKDVELRCDPISGHTALYWYRQSLGQGLEFLIYFQGNSAPDKSGLPSDRFSAERTGGSVSTLTIQRTQQEDSAVYLCASSLAGQTNYGYTFGSGTRLTVV.

The rearrangement joins TRBV4-1 to TRBJ2-2; no reliable D call. Trimming removed 5 bases from V and 5 bases from J, with 6 bases in between. The CDR3 length is 12 residues. Germline CDR1 is MGHRA and CDR2 is YSYEKL. CDR3 sequence (DNA): TGCGCCAGCAGCTCTCCAACCGGGGAGCTGTTTTTT. Translated, it gives CASSSPTGELFF.

This clone has only one observation. The chain couples TRBV7-9 to TRBJ2-1, with D perhaps TRBD2 (6 bases). CDR1 and CDR2 (germline): SEHNR, FQNEAQ (reference sequence). The CDR3 runs 14 residues. V dropped 4 bases and J dropped 8 bases, with 15 bases sitting between them. The CDR3 bases are TGTGCCAGCAGCTCCTCGACTAGTTTCTATGAGCAGTTCTTC. This encodes CASSSSTSFYEQFF.

This clone appeared a few times. The rearrangement uses TRBV4-1 and TRBJ1-2; the D is unclear. Trimming removed 1 base at V and 4 bases at J, with 10 bases between. Germline lookup yields CDR1 MGHRA and CDR2 YSYEKL. The length of the CDR3 is 14 residues. In nucleotides, the CDR3 is TGCGCCAGCAGCCAAGGGATGGACGTCTATGGCTACACCTTC. This sequence encodes CASSQGMDVYGYTF.

The chain is built from TRBV28 and TRBJ1-3; a possible D gene is TRBD1 (5 bases). The CDR3 sequence is 16 residues long. Germline V gives CDR1 MDHEN, CDR2 SYDVKM. V was trimmed by 3 bases and J by 0 bases, leaving 12 bases between them. DNA of the CDR3: TGTGCCAGCAGTTTTTCGGGGGAAGACTCTGGAAACACCATATATTTT. The encoded protein is CASSFSGEDSGNTIYF. Full variable domain (rest looked up from reference TRBV28 and TRBJ1-3): DVKVTQSSRYLVKRTGEKVFLECVQDMDHENMFWYRQDPGLGLRLIYFSYDVKMKEKGDIPEGYSVSREKKERFSLILESASTNQTSMYLCASSFSGEDSGNTIYFGEGSWLTVV.

The J gene is TRBJ2-3, the V gene TRBV5-1; no reliable D call. The CDR3 is made up of 14 amino acids. The germline CDR1 and CDR2 sequences are SGHRS and YFSETQ. Between the trimmed V and J ends, which lost 5 bases and 4 bases, there was a span of 14 bases. CDR3 protein: CASRYRPPPDTQYF. CDR3 bases: TGCGCCAGCAGGTATAGGCCGCCCCCAGATACGCAGTATTTT. The variable domain in full, completed from reference TRBV5-1 and TRBJ2-3, reads KAGVTQTPRYLIKTRGQQVTLSCSPISGHRSVSWYQQTPGQGLQFLFEYFSETQRNKGNFPGRFSGRQFSNSRSEMNVSTLELGDSALYLCASRYRPPPDTQYFGPGTRLTVL.

V usage is TRBV27 and J usage is TRBJ1-2; D possibly corresponds to TRBD1 (5 bases). This CDR3 region has 14 residues. Trimming took off 3 bases at V and 4 bases at J, with 12 bases between the two ends. CDR1 is MNHEY, CDR2 SMNVEV, per germline (reference sequence). The CDR3 sequence: CASSFGGPGYGYTF. CDR3 in DNA: TGTGCCAGCAGTTTTGGGGGTCCCGGCTATGGCTACACCTTC.

The chain combines TRBV27 with TRBJ2-1; unclear D gene. The germline CDR1 and CDR2 sequences are MNHEY and SMNVEV (reference sequence). The V and J ends lost 5 bases and 8 bases respectively, with 10 bases between them. The CDR3 runs 12 residues. CDR3 bases: TGTGCCAGCAGTCGATCAATGGATGAGCAGTTCTTC. Its protein product is CASSRSMDEQFF.

The CDR3 region has the DNA TGTGCCAGCGATAAAGGGGTCGCTGGGAAGGATGAGCAGTTCTTC. Its protein product is CASDKGVAGKDEQFF. The chain is built from TRBV6-5 and TRBJ2-1; D might be TRBD1 (5 bases). The V and J ends lost 8 bases and 8 bases respectively, with 22 bases between them. From germline, CDR1 is MNHEY and CDR2 SVGAGI. The length of the CDR3 is 15 residues.

This chain uses TRBV5-4 with TRBJ2-1, with D hard to call. Looked up from germline, CDR1 is SGHNT and CDR2 is YYREEE (reference sequence). V was trimmed by 4 bases and J by 7 bases, leaving 21 bases between them. The CDR3 covers 16 residues. In DNA form, the CDR3 reads TGTGCCAGCAGCCCCGGCGAGTGGTTAGCCTGGAATGAGCAGTTCTTC. Its protein product is CASSPGEWLAWNEQFF.

V is TRBV6-5 and J is TRBJ1-1, with TRBD1 as a possible D gene (6 bases). The CDR3 runs to 13 residues. CDR1 MNHEY and CDR2 SVGAGI come from the germline V gene. Between the trimmed V and J ends, which lost 5 bases and 11 bases, there was a span of 18 bases. CDR3 DNA: TGTGCCAGCAGTCCTTCTCTGAAGGGGGTGGCTTTCTTT. Translation: CASSPSLKGVAFF.

The chain combines TRBV6-5 with TRBJ1-4; no firm D call. Germline V gives CDR1 MNHEY, CDR2 SVGAGI. V lost 0 bases, J lost 5 bases, and 10 bases lay in between. The CDR3 is made up of 15 amino acids. The CDR3 region is CASSYSFGSNEKLFF. In DNA, the CDR3 is TGTGCCAGCAGTTACTCCTTCGGGTCGAATGAAAAACTGTTTTTT.

J is TRBJ2-5 and V is TRBV9; 9 positions agree with TRBD2. V lost 3 bases and J lost 2; bases outside the gene matches: 5. Germline V gene sequence: CDR1 SGDLS, CDR2 YYNGEE. The CDR3 contains 15 residues. CDR3 nucleotide sequence: TGTGCCAGCAGCGGAGCGGGGGGTGGTCAAGAGACCCAGTACTTC. As protein: CASSGAGGGQETQYF.

This chain connects TRBV6-5 to TRBJ1-6, with D unresolved. Per germline, CDR1 MNHEY and CDR2 SVGAGI. The V and J ends lost 2 bases and 0 bases respectively, with 5 bases between them. CDR3 length: 15 amino acids. CDR3 residues: CASSYRSSYNSPLHF. In DNA, the CDR3 is TGTGCCAGCAGTTACAGGAGCTCCTATAATTCACCCCTCCACTTT.

This rearrangement joins TRBV28 to TRBJ1-2; 10 bases agree with TRBD1. This CDR3 region has 14 residues. The V and J ends lost 5 bases and 7 bases, in that order; junction bases with no gene match: 7. Germline-derived CDR1 and CDR2 are MDHEN and SYDVKM. The CDR3 DNA reads as TGTGCCAGCAGTCCGACAGGGGGCGGCAGTGGCTACACCTTC. It codes for CASSPTGGGSGYTF.